This T cell receptor (beta chain) stems from a study of cytomegalovirus exposure and HLA in healthy donors. Regarding the study as a whole: With later analysis, a missense DCLRE1C variant became linked to TCR beta V- and J-gene trimming. As immune exposure information, only CMV serostatus was available. It emerged from a later analysis that several of the most significant clusters appeared to be linked to common viral pathogens.

The PCR employed 60 Vbeta primers together with 13 Jbeta primers. Method: immunoSEQ multiplex PCR; TCRdb's copy keeps in-frame clones and lacks some. The data show 200,000 to 250,000 clones, with about 75% seen just once and around 2% held by the top ten. On this clone: Its antigen is not known.

The TCR was taken from a young man in good health and CMV-seronegative. Sequencing was performed on PBMCs.

The DNA of the CDR3 is TGCGCCAGCAGCTTGGGGGCGGGTGGCACTGAAGCTTTCTTT. Translating gives CASSLGAGGTEAFF. The chain joins TRBV5-1 to TRBJ1-1, with unresolved D. The length of the CDR3 is 14 residues. V lost 0 bases to trimming and J lost 4 bases, with 10 bases between them. Germline V gene lookup returns CDR1 SGHRS and CDR2 YFSETQ.